The rows below give T cell receptor beta chains drawn from one sample of a study of beta chain features in type 1 diabetes. Only in-frame clones appear in the TCRdb table, and some are missing; sequencing was by immunoSEQ multiplex PCR. The repertoire holds roughly 150,000 clones, with approximately 8.4% as singletons. The sample comprised central memory CD4+ T cells from blood. These receptors were obtained from a young man with type 1 diabetes. Both conserved end residues are part of each CDR3. A D gene is named only where the DNA matches it firmly. Some rows have no size entry. The others give once, few or many, or a class for an expanded clone.

size	D	J	V	CDR3	DNA
NA	TRBD1	TRBJ1-4	TRBV5-6	CASSFGKDRGIRKLFF	TGTGCCAGCAGCTTCGGGAAGGACAGGGGGATTCGAAAACTGTTTTTT
NA	TRBD1	TRBJ2-5	TRBV5-1	CASSPMGTGDETQYF	TGCGCCAGCAGCCCGATGGGGACAGGGGATGAGACCCAGTACTTC
NA	NA	TRBJ2-7	TRBV2	CASSRPPARGEQYF	TGTGCCAGCAGTCGGCCCCCCGCTCGGGGGGAGCAGTACTTC
few	TRBD2	TRBJ2-1	TRBV19	CASSITSGNYNEQFF	TGTGCCAGTAGTATCACTAGCGGCAACTACAATGAGCAGTTCTTC
few	NA	TRBJ2-3	TRBV7-9	CASGSERASTDTQYF	TGTGCCAGCGGTAGTGAGCGGGCTAGCACAGATACGCAGTATTTT
NA	NA	TRBJ2-1	TRBV12-5	CASGQGTGLGEQFF	TGTGCTAGTGGTCAGGGAACGGGCTTGGGTGAGCAGTTCTTC
NA	NA	TRBJ1-2	TRBV5-4	CASSEYTGTQTINYGYTF	TGTGCCAGCAGCGAATACACCGGGACTCAAACCATTAACTATGGCTACACCTTC
few	NA	TRBJ2-2	TRBV5-1	CASSLVVGLSNTGELFF	TGCGCCAGCAGCTTGGTGGTCGGACTTTCGAACACCGGGGAGCTGTTTTTT
NA	NA	TRBJ2-7	TRBV5-4	CASSLDGAYEQYF	TGTGCCAGCAGCTTGGACGGTGCCTACGAGCAGTACTTC
few	TRBD1	TRBJ2-2	TRBV27	CASRDDRDRRTGELFF	TGTGCCAGCAGGGATGACCGGGACAGACGCACCGGGGAGCTGTTTTTT
few	NA	TRBJ1-2	TRBV5-4	CASSLDSNYGYTF	TGTGCCAGCAGCTTGGACAGCAACTATGGCTACACCTTC
NA	NA	TRBJ2-5	TRBV30	CAGRQPLETQYF	TGTGCTGGACGACAGCCGTTGGAGACCCAGTACTTC
once	NA	TRBJ2-7	TRBV6-1	CASQPGASFYEQYF	TGTGCCAGCCAGCCGGGAGCCTCTTTCTACGAGCAGTACTTC
NA	NA	TRBJ2-3	TRBV6-5	CASSYVGGATDTQYF	TGTGCCAGCAGTTACGTGGGGGGGGCTACAGATACGCAGTATTTT
NA	NA	TRBJ1-6	TRBV28	CASSPGGSNSPLHF	TGTGCCAGCAGTCCCGGGGGGTCTAATTCACCCCTCCACTTT
NA	TRBD1	TRBJ2-7	TRBV7-2	CASSSGTGGPYEQYF	TGTGCCAGCAGCTCCGGGACAGGGGGTCCCTACGAGCAGTACTTC
few	NA	TRBJ2-5	TRBV7-6	CASSLGFTAETQYF	TGTGCCAGCAGCTTAGGTTTTACAGCAGAGACCCAGTACTTC
NA	TRBD2	TRBJ2-3	TRBV4-2	CASSPPKGAGADTQYF	TGTGCCAGCAGCCCCCCGAAGGGAGCGGGAGCAGATACGCAGTATTTT
NA	NA	TRBJ1-1	TRBV9	CASSPLDRNTEAFF	TGTGCCAGCAGCCCTCTGGACAGAAACACTGAAGCTTTCTTT
few	TRBD1	TRBJ2-7	TRBV7-8	CASSWTGTGAYEQYF	TGTGCCAGCAGCTGGACCGGGACAGGGGCCTACGAGCAGTACTTC
once	NA	TRBJ2-1	TRBV5-5	CASSFHWNEQFF	TGTGCCAGCAGCTTCCACTGGAATGAGCAGTTCTTC
few	NA	TRBJ1-2	TRBV6-6	CASSHKDSLYGYTF	TGTGCCAGCAGTCATAAGGACAGTCTCTATGGCTACACCTTC
NA	NA	TRBJ2-7	TRBV5-1	CASSFGTSYEQYF	TGCGCCAGCAGCTTCGGTACTTCCTACGAGCAGTACTTC
NA	NA	TRBJ2-5	TRBV5-4	CASSRPGQETQYF	TGTGCCAGCAGCAGGCCGGGACAAGAGACCCAGTACTTC
few	NA	TRBJ2-7	TRBV29-1	CSASSSPQAYEQYF	TGCAGCGCGTCAAGCTCCCCTCAGGCCTACGAGCAGTACTTC
NA	TRBD1	TRBJ1-1	TRBV25-1	CASSLLRQGGTEAFF	TGTGCCAGCAGTCTCCTCCGACAGGGAGGCACTGAAGCTTTCTTT
few	NA	TRBJ1-5	TRBV7-6	CASSLGGDNQPQHF	TGTGCCAGCAGCTTAGGGGGAGACAATCAGCCCCAGCATTTT
few	TRBD1	TRBJ1-1	TRBV30	CASNQGAGTEAFF	TGTGCCTCGAACCAGGGGGCCGGCACTGAAGCTTTCTTT
NA	NA	TRBJ2-7	TRBV7-2	CASSLQDTAYEQYF	TGTGCCAGCAGCCTACAGGATACGGCCTACGAGCAGTACTTC
NA	NA	TRBJ2-1	TRBV5-8	CASSLYGSGQEQFF	TGTGCCAGCAGCTTGTATGGTTCAGGACAGGAGCAGTTCTTC
many	TRBD1	TRBJ2-3	TRBV10-3	CAIRRTGETDTQYF	TGTGCCATCAGACGGACAGGGGAAACAGATACGCAGTATTTT
few	TRBD2	TRBJ2-1	TRBV28	CASLGGRDHLNNEQFF	TGTGCCAGCCTTGGCGGGAGGGATCATCTAAACAATGAGCAGTTCTTC
few	NA	TRBJ2-7	TRBV6-6	CASKGPQGTHWYF	TGTGCCAGCAAAGGCCCCCAGGGCACTCACTGGTACTTC
NA	NA	TRBJ2-2	TRBV30	CAWSVARNTGELFF	TGTGCCTGGAGTGTGGCCAGGAACACCGGGGAGCTGTTTTTT
few	NA	TRBJ2-1	TRBV5-4	CASGLARNEQFF	TGTGCCAGCGGACTGGCGAGGAATGAGCAGTTCTTC
few	TRBD2	TRBJ2-5	TRBV5-4	CASSLVAGGTQETQYF	TGTGCCAGCAGCTTGGTGGCGGGGGGAACACAAGAGACCCAGTACTTC
many	TRBD2	TRBJ2-5	TRBV5-1	CASSPGTSGDGQETQYF	TGCGCCAGCAGCCCAGGGACTAGCGGGGACGGCCAAGAGACCCAGTACTTC
NA	TRBD1	TRBJ2-3	TRBV30	CAWSVRGHLDTQYF	TGTGCCTGGAGTGTTAGGGGGCATTTGGATACGCAGTATTTT
few	TRBD1	TRBJ2-7	TRBV28	CASSPGQDKSYEQYF	TGTGCCAGCAGCCCAGGACAGGACAAATCCTACGAGCAGTACTTC
NA	TRBD2	TRBJ2-1	TRBV18	CASSPPGTSGVGEQFF	TGTGCCAGCTCACCCCCTGGGACTAGCGGGGTTGGTGAGCAGTTCTTC
NA	TRBD1	TRBJ2-5	TRBV5-1	CASTTTGWETQYF	TGCGCCAGCACCACGACAGGGTGGGAGACCCAGTACTTC
few	NA	TRBJ1-1	TRBV5-1	CASIGQTNTEAFF	TGCGCCAGCATAGGACAGACGAACACTGAAGCTTTCTTT